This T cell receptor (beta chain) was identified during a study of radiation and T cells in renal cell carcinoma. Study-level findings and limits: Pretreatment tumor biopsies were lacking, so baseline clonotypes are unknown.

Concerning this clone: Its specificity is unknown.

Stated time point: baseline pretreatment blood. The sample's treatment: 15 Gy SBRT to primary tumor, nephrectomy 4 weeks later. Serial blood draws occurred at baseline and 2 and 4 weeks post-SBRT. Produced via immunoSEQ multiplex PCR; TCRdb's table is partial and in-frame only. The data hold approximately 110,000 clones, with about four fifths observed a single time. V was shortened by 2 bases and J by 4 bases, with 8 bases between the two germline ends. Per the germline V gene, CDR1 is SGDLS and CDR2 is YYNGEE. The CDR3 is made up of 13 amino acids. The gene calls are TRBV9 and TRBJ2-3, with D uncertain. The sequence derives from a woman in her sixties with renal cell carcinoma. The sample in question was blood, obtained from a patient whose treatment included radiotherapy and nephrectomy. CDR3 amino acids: CASSVTAPDTQYF. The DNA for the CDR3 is TGTGCCAGCAGCGTTACGGCCCCAGATACGCAGTATTTT.